Listed here are 11 T cell receptor beta chains from one sample, sequenced in a study of T cell repertoires in cytomegalovirus infection. TCRdb fed the reads into MiXCR, producing one record per CDR3 protein. This table holds more than 40,000 distinct CDR3 sequences, about a fifth found once. The antigens of these receptors remain unknown. The sequencing used CD8+ T cells from cultured PBMCs, collected from culture after CMV antigen stimulation. Source of these receptors: a human donor in good health (CMV status not recorded). Some clones in this sample may be carry-over from other donors' samples.

The V call is TRBV6-1, the J call TRBJ1-2; tentatively, D is TRBD1 (6 bases). Deletions cut 10 bases from V and 0 bases from J, with 9 bases between. CDR3 length equals 12 residues. Germline CDR1 is MNHNS and CDR2 is SASEGT. The CDR3 nucleotides are TGTGCCATCCAGGGGTCTAACTATGGCTACACCTTC. Translated, it gives CAIQGSNYGYTF.

This clonotype came up many times. This chain uses TRBV28 with TRBJ1-2; TRBD1 matches at 10 bases. Germline lookup yields CDR1 MDHEN and CDR2 SYDVKM. The trim removed 3 bases at V and 2 bases at J, leaving 3 bases unmatched. This CDR3 is built from 15 residues. The CDR3 nucleotides are TGTGCCAGCAGTTTGGGACAGGGGAGGAACTATGGCTACACCTTC. Translation: CASSLGQGRNYGYTF.

This chain uses TRBV12-3 or TRBV12-4 with TRBJ2-2; D is tentatively TRBD1 or TRBD2 (5 bases each). This CDR3 region has 16 residues. V lost 6 bases to trimming and J lost 0 bases, with 14 bases between them. In DNA form, the CDR3 reads TGTGCCAGCAGAGAGGGGAGACAGCCGAACACCGGGGAGCTGTTTTTT. It encodes CASREGRQPNTGELFF.

CDR3 sequence: CASSLARVEQFF. For the CDR3, the DNA is TGTGCCAGCAGTTTAGCGAGGGTTGAGCAGTTCTTC. The V and J genes are TRBV28 and TRBJ2-1; D is possibly TRBD2 (5 bases). Germline values: CDR1 MDHEN, CDR2 SYDVKM. The CDR3 contains 12 residues. The germline V and J ends were trimmed by 2 bases and 9 bases, with 8 bases remaining between them.

This clonotype was observed at least ten times. The chain carries TRBV7-8 and TRBJ2-7; 10 bases align to TRBD1. The CDR3 runs to 13 residues. Germline CDR1 SGHVS, CDR2 FQNEAQ. V trimming: 3 bases; J trimming: 5 bases; junction bases outside the gene matches: 1. CDR3 in amino acids: CASSLGTGDEQYF. In nucleotides, the CDR3 is TGTGCCAGCAGCTTGGGGACAGGGGACGAGCAGTACTTC.

As DNA, the CDR3 is TGTGCCAGCAGCTTAGGCGGACTGCTACACACAGATACGCAGTATTTT. Its protein product is CASSLGGLLHTDTQYF. The chain employs TRBV7-6 and TRBJ2-3; D may be TRBD2 (5 bases). Germline V CDR1 and CDR2: SGHVS, FNYEAQ. Trimming took 1 base from V and 2 from J, leaving 13 bases between them. The CDR3 has 16 amino acids.

This clonotype was counted ten times or more. This rearrangement joins TRBV12-3 or TRBV12-4 to TRBJ1-6, with no clear D. V was trimmed by 3 bases and J by 11 bases, leaving 14 bases between them. The CDR3 sequence is 14 residues long. CDR3 region: CASSFQQLGAPLHF. CDR3 DNA sequence: TGTGCCAGCAGTTTTCAACAGCTCGGGGCACCCCTCCACTTT.

This chain links TRBV27 with TRBJ1-1, with a weak D call TRBD1 (5 bases). The length of the CDR3 is 12 residues. V was shortened by 7 bases and J by 2 bases, with 8 bases between the two germline ends. The germline gives CDR1 MNHEY, CDR2 SMNVEV (reference sequence). The CDR3 region is CASKGFNTEAFF. Written as DNA, the CDR3 is TGTGCCAGCAAGGGGTTTAACACTGAAGCTTTCTTT.

This clonotype was seen only a few times. V gene TRBV4-3 combines with J gene TRBJ2-7, with 8 bases matching TRBD1. This CDR3 contains 15 residues. The J segment lost 0 bases and the V segment lost 6 bases, leaving 7 bases of the junction unmatched. Germline values: CDR1 LGHNA, CDR2 YSLEER. The CDR3 loop is CASSRTGWGSYEQYF. The CDR3 bases are TGCGCCAGCAGTCGGACAGGGTGGGGCTCCTACGAGCAGTACTTC.

V is TRBV20-1 and J is TRBJ1-5; no firm D call. Trimming removed 5 bases at V and 0 bases at J, with 5 bases between. The CDR3 has 12 amino acids. Per germline, CDR1 DFQATT and CDR2 SNEGSKA (reference sequence). Written as DNA, the CDR3 is TGCAGTGCTCAAAATAGCAATCAGCCCCAGCATTTT. As protein: CSAQNSNQPQHF.

The CDR3 sequence: CASSLEDQETQYF. The DNA of the CDR3 is TGTGCCAGCAGTTTAGAGGACCAAGAGACCCAGTACTTC. The chain is built from TRBV12-3 or TRBV12-4 and TRBJ2-5; D gene unclear. This CDR3 region has 13 residues. With 1 base removed from V and 0 bases from J, the gap between germline ends came to 3 bases.